This note documents a single T cell receptor (beta chain) sequence. As yet, its antigen is unknown. CDR1 MDHEN and CDR2 SYDVKM come from the germline V gene. The CDR3 extends over 14 amino acids. The V end lost 4 bases, the J end lost 0 bases, and 7 bases lay between the germline ends. This sample was taken from a study of graft-versus-host responses after intestinal transplantation. As for the study in general: Transplant types were multivisceral, liver-intestinal, or isolated intestinal. Anti-thymocyte globulin served as induction for all recipients, who then took tacrolimus and steroids for about 3 years. General study results and limits: Some patients had graft-donor T cell macrochimerism, and their allografts showed high graft-versus-host to host-versus-graft clonal ratios. Recipient marrow contained GvH clones, some of which appeared first in ileum or blood.

Here immunoSEQ multiplex PCR was the method, and the copy in TCRdb shows in-frame clones only, minus some. The sample includes 90,000 to 130,000 clones, over 85% seen only once; the top ten take roughly 0.5%. The specimen was unstimulated CD8+ T cells sorted from spleen or lymph node cells, collected before intestinal transplant. This clonotype originated in a human donor who received an intestinal transplant. V usage is TRBV28 and J usage is TRBJ2-4; D remains ambiguous. In DNA, the CDR3 is TGTGCCAGCAGTTCCTGGATAGCCAAAAACATTCAGTACTTC. It encodes CASSSWIAKNIQYF.